These T cell receptor beta chains were read from a single sample in a study of T cell repertoires in cytomegalovirus infection. For these TCRs, the target antigens are not known. TCRdb used MiXCR to reprocess the reads, holding one entry per CDR3 protein. The sample lists 310,000 or so distinct CDR3 sequences; approximately 25% were seen once. The sequences come from cultured PBMCs, collected from culture after CMV antigen stimulation. The receptors here all came from a human donor in good health (CMV status not recorded). Some clones in this sample may be carry-over from other donors' samples. Each CDR3 is given with its conserved first and last residue. D genes are given only for firm matches. Some rows have no size entry. The others give once, few or many, or a class for an expanded clone.

v_gene	d_gene	j_gene	abundance	CDR3nt	CDR3aa
TRBV12-3/TRBV12-4	TRBD2	TRBJ2-1	-	TGTGCCAGCAGTCTTAGCGGGAGTGGTGACAATGAGCAGTTCTTC	CASSLSGSGDNEQFF
TRBV7-2	-	TRBJ1-3	few	TGTGCCAGCAGGTTCCGCAGGGATGACACCATATATTTT	CASRFRRDDTIYF
TRBV5-4	TRBD1	TRBJ2-3	-	TGTGCCAGCAGCTTGGGGACAGGGCCGGTGACAGATACGCAGTATTTT	CASSLGTGPVTDTQYF
TRBV18	-	TRBJ2-5	-	TGTGCCAGCTCAATTACTAGCCCGGGCGAACAAGAGACCCAGTACTTC	CASSITSPGEQETQYF
TRBV19	TRBD1	TRBJ2-1	few	TGTGCCAGTAGCTTAGGGACAGCGAATGAGCAGTTCTTC	CASSLGTANEQFF
TRBV15	TRBD2	TRBJ2-7	-	TGTGCTATTAGCGGGAGAGATGGTGAGCAGTACTTC	CAISGRDGEQYF
TRBV7-8	-	TRBJ1-3	many	TGTGCCAGCAGCTCCAGGACTGCGAACTCTGGAAACACCATATATTTT	CASSSRTANSGNTIYF
TRBV27	TRBD1	TRBJ1-4	-	TGTGCCAGCAGCCGACAGGGGGCAAGTGAAAAACTGTTTTTT	CASSRQGASEKLFF
TRBV6-6	-	TRBJ1-1	-	TGTGCCAGCAGTTACACTGGGCCTAATGAAGCTTTCTTT	CASSYTGPNEAFF
TRBV10-3	TRBD2	TRBJ2-1	once	TGTGCCATCAGGCAACTAGCGGGAGGCCGGGGTGAGCAGTTCTTC	CAIRQLAGGRGEQFF
TRBV2	-	TRBJ1-1	few	TGTGCCAGCCAAACCCCAGCTTTCTTT	CASQTPAFF
TRBV2	TRBD1	TRBJ1-4	-	TGTGCCAGCAGTGAATCGGGACAGGGATTGAGAAAACTGTTTTTT	CASSESGQGLRKLFF
TRBV11-3	TRBD2	TRBJ2-1	-	TGTGCCAGCAGCTTTGGCGGGAGTGCCGATGAGCAGTTCTTC	CASSFGGSADEQFF
TRBV15	-	TRBJ1-2	few	TGTGCCACCAGCAGGGGAAATCCTAACTATGGCTACACCTTC	CATSRGNPNYGYTF
TRBV12-3/TRBV12-4	-	TRBJ2-3	few	TGTGCCAGCAGTCCGGGGTGGGGGCGGCGCACAGATACGCAGTATTTT	CASSPGWGRRTDTQYF